Shown below are 14 T cell receptor beta chains from a single sample sequenced in a study of cytomegalovirus exposure and HLA in healthy donors. Use of 60 Vbeta and 13 Jbeta primers characterized the PCR. Using immunoSEQ multiplex PCR, the repertoire was profiled, and TCRdb retains in-frame clones only, with some absent. The top ten clones hold over 3.5% of a sample with 100,000 to 150,000 clones, 73% of them seen once. The specimen was PBMCs. The source of these receptors is a woman aged 35 to 49 in good health and CMV-seronegative.

The chain carries TRBV10-1 and TRBJ1-5; tentatively, D is TRBD1 (5 bases). The V end was cut by 5 bases, the J end by 7 bases, with 12 bases between. The CDR3 is 13 residues long. Germline V lookup: CDR1 WNHNN, CDR2 SYGVQD (reference sequence). The CDR3 reads CASSPGRRQPQHF. For the CDR3, the DNA is TGCGCCAGCAGTCCAGGGAGGAGGCAGCCCCAGCATTTT.

This sequence joins TRBV23-1 and TRBJ1-5; TRBD1 matches at 9 bases. TRBV23-1 is flagged as an ORF with uncertain function. The CDR3 loop spans 19 amino acids. V was clipped by 0 bases and J by 0 bases; unmatched bases: 9. CDR3 residues: CASSQSLPRDRVSNQPQHF. Written as DNA, the CDR3 is TGCGCCAGCAGTCAATCCCTGCCCCGGGACAGGGTTAGCAATCAGCCCCAGCATTTT.

This clone has just one count. This chain uses TRBV28 with TRBJ2-3; D may be TRBD2 (6 bases). The CDR3 length is 17 residues. In germline, CDR1 is MDHEN, CDR2 SYDVKM. Trimming left V 7 bases short and J 0 bases short, with 20 bases between. The CDR3 DNA is TGTGCCAGCACCGGCGGGACCCCGATTTCTAGCACAGATACGCAGTATTTT. It yields the protein CASTGGTPISSTDTQYF.

This clone has a single count. The V call is TRBV5-8, the J call TRBJ1-2; D is uncertain. Germline CDR1 and CDR2: SGHTS and YDEGEE. V was shortened by 4 bases and J by 5 bases, with 6 bases between the two germline ends. The CDR3 has 11 residues. CDR3 residues: CASSREYGYTF. In nucleotides, the CDR3 is TGTGCCAGCAGCCGGGAGTATGGCTACACCTTC.

The J gene is TRBJ2-5, the V gene TRBV6-1; 7 nucleotides agree with TRBD1. The DNA end favors TRBJ2-7, so the J call may be wrong. Germline V gives CDR1 MNHNS, CDR2 SASEGT. The CDR3 is made up of 11 amino acids. The CDR3 is CASTDRYEQYF. The CDR3 bases are TGTGCCAGCACGGACAGGTACGAGCAGTACTTC.

The chain links TRBV6-5 to TRBJ1-4; the match to TRBD1 covers 7 bases. Trimming removed 5 bases from V and 8 bases from J; junction bases left unmatched: 8. There are 14 residues in the CDR3. Germline V gene sequence: CDR1 MNHEY, CDR2 SVGAGI. DNA of the CDR3: TGTGCCAGCAGTGGGCAGGGGGAGGCGGAAAAACTGTTTTTT. Translated, it gives CASSGQGEAEKLFF.

The J gene is TRBJ2-5, the V gene TRBV5-4; 7 bases are a match to TRBD2. The CDR3 spans 15 residues. V dropped 1 base and J dropped 1; count of bases not matched to a gene: 4. The germline CDR1 and CDR2 sequences are SGHNT and YYREEE (reference sequence). Written as DNA, the CDR3 is TGTGCCAGCAGCTTGAGGCGGGAGTTCCAAGAGACCCAGTACTTC. Amino acid sequence: CASSLRREFQETQYF.

This clone was seen a few times. The chain recombines TRBV7-3 with TRBJ2-1, with 8 bases fitting TRBD2. V shed 5 bases, J shed 0 bases, and the junction held 6 bases outside the gene matches. Germline assignment: CDR1 SGHTA and CDR2 FQGTGA. The CDR3 length is 16 residues. The CDR3 region has the DNA TGTGCCAGCAGCACCACGGCGGGAGGCTCCTACAATGAGCAGTTCTTC. Translation gives CASSTTAGGSYNEQFF.

The J gene is TRBJ2-3, the V gene TRBV9; D might be TRBD2 (7 bases). Germline CDR1 reads SGDLS; CDR2 reads YYNGEE. V was trimmed by 1 base and J by 0 bases, leaving 12 bases between them. The CDR3 runs 16 residues. The CDR3 spells CASSVRAGASTDTQYF. For the CDR3, the DNA is TGTGCCAGCAGCGTAAGGGCGGGGGCTAGCACAGATACGCAGTATTTT.

The rearrangement uses TRBV19 and TRBJ1-3; D call uncertain. Trimming removed 5 bases from V and 0 bases from J, with 5 bases in between. CDR1 LNHDA and CDR2 SQIVND come from the germline V gene (reference sequence). This CDR3 spans 13 amino acids. CDR3 loop: CASSLRSGNTIYF. The CDR3 DNA sequence: TGTGCCAGTAGTTTGCGCTCTGGAAACACCATATATTTT. Based on the CDR3 plus reference TRBV19 and TRBJ1-3, the full variable domain is DGGITQSPKYLFRKEGQNVTLSCEQNLNHDAMYWYRQDPGQGLRLIYYSQIVNDFQKGDIAEGYSVSREKKESFPLTVTSAQKNPTAFYLCASSLRSGNTIYFGEGSWLTVV.

This chain links TRBV27 with TRBJ2-3; 9 bases are shared with TRBD1. The CDR3 length is 16 residues. J was trimmed by 9 bases and V by 2 bases; bases with no gene match: 12. Germline V gene lookup returns CDR1 MNHEY and CDR2 SMNVEV (reference sequence). CDR3 nucleotide sequence: TGTGCCAGCAGTTTAGGGGGACAGGGCCTTGGGGGGACGCAGTATTTT. Protein: CASSLGGQGLGGTQYF.

The chain couples TRBV19 to TRBJ2-2; D is perhaps TRBD2 (5 bases). This CDR3 spans 13 amino acids. The germline V and J ends were trimmed by 6 bases and 10 bases, with 15 bases remaining between them. Germline CDR1 and CDR2: LNHDA and SQIVND (reference sequence). The CDR3 DNA reads TGTGCCAGTAGCGATCGGGGTAGCGAGGAGCTGTTTTTT. Protein: CASSDRGSEELFF.

V usage is TRBV4-2 and J usage is TRBJ2-4, with a weak D call TRBD2 (5 bases). The germline CDR1 and CDR2 sequences are LGHNA and YNFKEQ. V lost 4 bases and J 7 bases, leaving 11 bases between the germline ends. The CDR3 extends over 13 amino acids. The DNA of the CDR3 is TGTGCCAGCAGCCTCACCTCGGGGAACATTCAGTACTTC. Its protein product is CASSLTSGNIQYF.

This clone was counted a few times. The rearrangement links TRBV7-9 to TRBJ1-1; maybe TRBD1 (5 bases). V shed 4 bases and J shed 1 base, with 10 bases lying between them. In germline, CDR1 is SEHNR, CDR2 FQNEAQ (reference sequence). CDR3 length equals 14 residues. Written as DNA, the CDR3 is TGTGCCAGCAGCTATGGGGCAGGGAACACTGAAGCTTTCTTT. Protein: CASSYGAGNTEAFF. Variable domain in full (rest from reference TRBV7-9 and TRBJ1-1): DTGVSQNPRHKITKRGQNVTFRCDPISEHNRLYWYRQTLGQGPEFLTYFQNEAQLEKSRLLSDRFSAERPKGSFSTLEIQRTEQGDSAMYLCASSYGAGNTEAFFGQGTRLTVV.